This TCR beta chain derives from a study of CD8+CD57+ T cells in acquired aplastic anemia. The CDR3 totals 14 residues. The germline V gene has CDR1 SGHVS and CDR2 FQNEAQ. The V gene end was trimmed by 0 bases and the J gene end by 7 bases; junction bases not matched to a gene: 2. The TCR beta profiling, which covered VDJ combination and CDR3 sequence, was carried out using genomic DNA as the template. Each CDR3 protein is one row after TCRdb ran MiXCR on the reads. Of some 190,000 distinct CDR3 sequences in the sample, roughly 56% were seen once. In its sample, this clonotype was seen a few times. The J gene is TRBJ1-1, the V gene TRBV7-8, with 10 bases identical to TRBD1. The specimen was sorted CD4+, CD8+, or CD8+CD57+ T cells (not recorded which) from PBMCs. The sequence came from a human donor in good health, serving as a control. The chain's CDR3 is CASSLAGTGVEAFF. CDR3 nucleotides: TGTGCCAGCAGCTTAGCAGGGACAGGGGTTGAAGCTTTCTTT.